What follows is one T cell receptor beta chain and its context. Original analysis: For nucleated cells, counts were estimated from reference gene primer amplification. The table came from immunoSEQ multiplex PCR; TCRdb's copy has only in-frame clones and leaves some out. The V and J calls and clone size come from that table; D and trimming were worked out from the DNA. The sample shows some 97,000 clones, about 89% of them seen only once. These data belong to a study of blood T cell repertoires in COVID-19. Study-wide context: The United States, Italy and Spain supplied acute and convalescent COVID-19 samples. Sample material is recorded as cDNA or gDNA derived from T cells, B-cell-depleted T cells, or PBMCs.

The clonotype comes from a man aged 45 to 65 with active COVID-19. Sequenced sample: peripheral blood.

The CDR3 region has the DNA TGTGCCATCGAGGGGGGGCGGTCCTATGGCTACACCTTC. Residues: CAIEGGRSYGYTF. This chain joins TRBV10-3 and TRBJ1-2; the D gene is possibly TRBD1 (6 bases). Germline CDR1 ENHRY, CDR2 SYGVKD. Between the trimmed V and J ends, which lost 8 bases and 4 bases, there was a span of 14 bases. The CDR3 consists of 13 residues.